A selection of T cell receptor beta chains follows, all from one sample in a study of T cells after yellow fever vaccination. TCRdb fed the 5' RACE reads into MiXCR, producing one record per CDR3 protein. This sample has approximately 610,000 distinct CDR3 sequences, with about 17% found just once. Sequenced here: PBMCs, sampled about 5 days after the first yellow fever vaccination. The receptor source for this set is a man aged 18-30 years who received the YFV17D yellow fever vaccine. CDR3s include the opening cysteine and the closing phenylalanine or tryptophan. Each record gives: D gene, J gene, clone size, V gene, CDR3 DNA, CDR3 protein. A D gene is named only where the DNA matches it firmly. Size tells how often a clone was seen (once, few, many) or the class of an expanded clone, and some rows leave it out.

>TRBD2|TRBJ2-3|once|TRBV5-6
TGTGCCAGCAGCTTGAGTTCGGGGGGGGGCTTAAATACGCAGTATTTT
CASSLSSGGGLNTQYF
>TRBD2|TRBJ2-5|.|TRBV2
TGTGCCAGTCAGCGGGGGTTCTCGAGGGGCCAAGAGACCCAGTACTTC
CASQRGFSRGQETQYF
>.|TRBJ1-2|many|TRBV6-1
TGTGCCAGCAGTGACAGGGTGACCTATGGCTACACCTTC
CASSDRVTYGYTF
>.|TRBJ2-1|many|TRBV12-3/TRBV12-4
TGTGCCAGCAGCTTGAGAGGGGCATCCTACAATGAGCAGTTCTTC
CASSLRGASYNEQFF
>TRBD2|TRBJ2-3|.|TRBV4-1
TGCGCCAGCAGCCCGAAGTTCGCGGGGGGGGGACACACAGATACGCAGTATTTT
CASSPKFAGGGHTDTQYF
>.|TRBJ2-7|few|TRBV18
TGTGCCAGCTCACTGTTTGATGTATCAGGGGCGCCAAGCGAGCAGTACTTC
CASSLFDVSGAPSEQYF
>TRBD1|TRBJ2-3|.|TRBV3-1
TGTGCCAGCAGCCAAACAGGGGTGGCAGATACGCAGTATTTT
CASSQTGVADTQYF
>.|TRBJ2-7|.|TRBV7-9
TGTGCCAGCAGCTATTACGGGACCGCCTGGGGCTACGAGCAGTACTTC
CASSYYGTAWGYEQYF
>.|TRBJ2-5|few|TRBV30
TGTGCCTGGAGTGTACTTTCTAGAGAGACCCAGTACTTC
CAWSVLSRETQYF
>.|TRBJ2-5|.|TRBV6-5
TGTGCCAGCAGTGCGGGACAGCGGACCCAGTACTTC
CASSAGQRTQYF
>TRBD1|TRBJ2-7|.|TRBV7-6
TGTGCCAGCAGCTTAAGGACAGGGGGCGAGCAGTACTTC
CASSLRTGGEQYF
>.|TRBJ1-4|.|TRBV3-1
TGTGCCAGCAATACCCCCGGGAATGGGGAAAAACTGTTTTTT
CASNTPGNGEKLFF
>.|TRBJ1-4|few|TRBV10-3
TGTGCCATCAGTGACGGCCGGGCCGCAAGCGGTGAAAAACTGTTTTTT
CAISDGRAASGEKLFF
>.|TRBJ1-4|few|TRBV29-1
TGCAGCGTTCTACCTGCAACTAATGAAAAACTGTTTTTT
CSVLPATNEKLFF
>.|TRBJ2-3|few|TRBV7-3
TGTGCCAGCAGCTTGACGGGGTTCGGCACAGATACGCAGTATTTT
CASSLTGFGTDTQYF
>.|TRBJ2-5|.|TRBV6-2/TRBV6-3
TGTGCCAGCAGTTACGGGGATTGGGACTTGGAGACCCAGTACTTC
CASSYGDWDLETQYF
>.|TRBJ2-2|few|TRBV11-2
TGTGCCAGCAGTAGGGGCCCAGTCGGGGAGCTGTTTTTT
CASSRGPVGELFF
>.|TRBJ2-3|many|TRBV12-3/TRBV12-4
TGTGCCAGCCGGAAAGACCTCACAGATACGCAGTATTTT
CASRKDLTDTQYF
>.|TRBJ1-5|few|TRBV6-2/TRBV6-3
TGTGCCAGCACCCAGCATGGGGGTAGCAATCAGCCCCAGCATTTT
CASTQHGGSNQPQHF
>.|TRBJ1-2|.|TRBV10-3
TGTGCCATCAGGCAAGACTGGGGCTACACCTTC
CAIRQDWGYTF
>.|TRBJ2-5|.|TRBV15
TGTGCCACCAGCAGAGATCAGGCCACAGAGACCCAGTACTTC
CATSRDQATETQYF
>.|TRBJ2-5|.|TRBV5-6
TGTGCCAGCAGCTCCTGGGGGGCTGAGACCCAGTACTTC
CASSSWGAETQYF
>TRBD2|TRBJ2-5|.|TRBV5-1
TGCGCCAGCAGCTTGGGGTCGGTAGCGGGGGGATTCCAAGAGACCCAGTACTTC
CASSLGSVAGGFQETQYF
>.|TRBJ2-5|few|TRBV2
TGTGCCAGCAGCGGCCTCCATGAGACCCAGTACTTC
CASSGLHETQYF
>TRBD2|TRBJ2-7|.|TRBV9
TGTGCCAGCAGCCTCGCGGGGGGCTCGGCGTCCTACGAGCAGTACTTC
CASSLAGGSASYEQYF
>.|TRBJ1-2|.|TRBV4-1
TGCGCCAGCAGCCAGACATCGGGCCCATTGAGCTACACCTTC
CASSQTSGPLSYTF
>.|TRBJ1-6|.|TRBV11-2
TGTGCCAGCAGCTTAGTATCGCCGGGGGTTTATTCACCCCTCCACTTT
CASSLVSPGVYSPLHF
>.|TRBJ1-1|many|TRBV7-9
TGTGCCAGCAGCTTAGTTATCACTGAAGCTTTCTTT
CASSLVITEAFF
>TRBD2|TRBJ2-4|.|TRBV29-1
TGCAGCGCCGCGGGGGGCACCCCCAAAAACATTCAGTACTTC
CSAAGGTPKNIQYF
>.|TRBJ2-3|few|TRBV5-1
TGCGCCAGTAAATTCCGGGACACGGACACAGATACGCAGTATTTT
CASKFRDTDTDTQYF
>.|TRBJ1-5|.|TRBV4-1
TGCGCCAGCAGCCCCGAACCCGTAGGCAATCAGCCCCAGCATTTT
CASSPEPVGNQPQHF
>.|TRBJ2-3|.|TRBV28
TGTGCCAGCAGTTATTTAAAACTTAGCACAGATACGCAGTATTTT
CASSYLKLSTDTQYF
>.|TRBJ2-5|.|TRBV4-1
TGCGCCAGCAGCTTCCGTCCGGGGCAAGAGACCCAGTACTTC
CASSFRPGQETQYF
>TRBD2|TRBJ2-4|.|TRBV19
TGTGCCAGTAGTATAATCAGCGGGGACGGCTTGATGAACATTCAGTACTTC
CASSIISGDGLMNIQYF
>.|TRBJ1-6|.|TRBV6-5
TGTGCCAGCAGTTACTCGATGGTTATGGGGGGTAATTCACCCCTCCACTTT
CASSYSMVMGGNSPLHF
>.|TRBJ2-5|few|TRBV5-1
TGCGCCAGCAGCTTGGTGGCAGGACTATCACAAGAGACCCAGTACTTC
CASSLVAGLSQETQYF
>.|TRBJ2-5|few|TRBV20-1
TGCAGTGCCCGGGGGGCCGGGATGGAGACCCAGTACTTC
CSARGAGMETQYF
>.|TRBJ2-1|.|TRBV11-2
TGTGCCAGCAGCTTAGATCGTGTAGGAGTGGGGGCACATGAGCAGTTCTTC
CASSLDRVGVGAHEQFF
>.|TRBJ2-4|few|TRBV7-3
TGTGCCAGCAGCCCGGATGAGGGACGCTTTCAGTACTTC
CASSPDEGRFQYF
>.|TRBJ1-1|many|TRBV12-3/TRBV12-4
TGTGCCAGCAGTTTAGGCGGGCCTGAAGCTTTCTTT
CASSLGGPEAFF
>.|TRBJ1-1|few|TRBV7-3
TGTGCCAGCAGCTTAGACCTAAACCCTCGGACTGAAGCTTTCTTT
CASSLDLNPRTEAFF
>.|TRBJ1-1|.|TRBV7-2
TGTGCCAGCAGCCCAGCAGGGGTGGGAAACACTGAAGCTTTCTTT
CASSPAGVGNTEAFF
>TRBD1|TRBJ2-1|many|TRBV20-1
TGCAGTGCGCTACAACAGGGGAAAGTCCACAATGAGCAGTTCTTC
CSALQQGKVHNEQFF
>.|TRBJ2-2|many|TRBV24-1
TGTGCCACCGGGGCGAGCACCGGGGAGCTGTTTTTT
CATGASTGELFF
>TRBD1|TRBJ1-1|few|TRBV6-5
TGTGCCAGCAGTTGGACAGGGAGGAACACTGAAGCTTTCTTT
CASSWTGRNTEAFF
>TRBD1|TRBJ2-1|.|TRBV7-2
TGTGCCAGCAGCTTGACAGGGATGAATGAGCAGTTCTTC
CASSLTGMNEQFF
>.|TRBJ1-5|.|TRBV7-2
TGTGCCAGCAGCTTTGGGGGTACGAGGGGTCAGCCCCAGCATTTT
CASSFGGTRGQPQHF
>.|TRBJ1-1|.|TRBV25-1
TGTGCCAGCAGGAGGGGAGGCGGCACTGAAGCTTTCTTT
CASRRGGGTEAFF
>TRBD2|TRBJ2-2|.|TRBV5-4
TGTGCCAGCAGCTTTAATCCCCCGGGAGGGAGTGGCACCGGGGAGCTGTTTTTT
CASSFNPPGGSGTGELFF
>.|TRBJ2-3|many|TRBV7-2
TGTGCCAGCAATTTAGCGTCGGGGCCAGTAGATACGCAGTATTTT
CASNLASGPVDTQYF
>.|TRBJ1-2|few|TRBV9
TGTGCCAGCAGCGTAGGACCAGGGCCCGCCTATGGCTACACCTTC
CASSVGPGPAYGYTF
>.|TRBJ2-2|.|TRBV15
TGTGCCACCAGCAGACCCCGGGAGTACACCGGGGAGCTGTTTTTT
CATSRPREYTGELFF
>TRBD1|TRBJ1-5|.|TRBV10-2
TGCGCCAGCCTACAGGGGCCCAATCAGCCCCAGCATTTT
CASLQGPNQPQHF
>TRBD1|TRBJ2-5|few|TRBV9
TGTGCCAGCAGCGCCTGGACAGGGGCGGGTGAGACCCAGTACTTC
CASSAWTGAGETQYF
>TRBD1|TRBJ2-3|.|TRBV18
TGTGCCAGCTCACCAAGGACAGGGGATGATACGCAGTATTTT
CASSPRTGDDTQYF
>.|TRBJ2-7|few|TRBV11-2
TGTGCCAGCAGCTTAAACGGATTGGCGGGACCGAAGGCTGGCGAGCAGTACTTC
CASSLNGLAGPKAGEQYF
>.|TRBJ2-1|.|TRBV6-2/TRBV6-3
TGTGCCAGCAGTTCGGGGACTGTGCATGAGCAGTTCTTC
CASSSGTVHEQFF